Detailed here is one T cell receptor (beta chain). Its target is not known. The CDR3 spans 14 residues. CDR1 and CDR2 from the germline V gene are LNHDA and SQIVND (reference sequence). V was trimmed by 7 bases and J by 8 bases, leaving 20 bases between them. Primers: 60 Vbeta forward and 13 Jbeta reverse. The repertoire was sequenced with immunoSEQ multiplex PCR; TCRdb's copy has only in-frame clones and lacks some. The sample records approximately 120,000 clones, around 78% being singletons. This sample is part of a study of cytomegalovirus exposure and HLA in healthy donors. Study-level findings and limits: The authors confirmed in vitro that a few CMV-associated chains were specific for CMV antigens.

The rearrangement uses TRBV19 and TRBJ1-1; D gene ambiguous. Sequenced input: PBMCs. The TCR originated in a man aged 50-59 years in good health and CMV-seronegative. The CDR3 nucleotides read TGTGCCAGTAAAAGTCCCCGGGAGTCTTCCGAAGCTTTCTTT. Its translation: CASKSPRESSEAFF.